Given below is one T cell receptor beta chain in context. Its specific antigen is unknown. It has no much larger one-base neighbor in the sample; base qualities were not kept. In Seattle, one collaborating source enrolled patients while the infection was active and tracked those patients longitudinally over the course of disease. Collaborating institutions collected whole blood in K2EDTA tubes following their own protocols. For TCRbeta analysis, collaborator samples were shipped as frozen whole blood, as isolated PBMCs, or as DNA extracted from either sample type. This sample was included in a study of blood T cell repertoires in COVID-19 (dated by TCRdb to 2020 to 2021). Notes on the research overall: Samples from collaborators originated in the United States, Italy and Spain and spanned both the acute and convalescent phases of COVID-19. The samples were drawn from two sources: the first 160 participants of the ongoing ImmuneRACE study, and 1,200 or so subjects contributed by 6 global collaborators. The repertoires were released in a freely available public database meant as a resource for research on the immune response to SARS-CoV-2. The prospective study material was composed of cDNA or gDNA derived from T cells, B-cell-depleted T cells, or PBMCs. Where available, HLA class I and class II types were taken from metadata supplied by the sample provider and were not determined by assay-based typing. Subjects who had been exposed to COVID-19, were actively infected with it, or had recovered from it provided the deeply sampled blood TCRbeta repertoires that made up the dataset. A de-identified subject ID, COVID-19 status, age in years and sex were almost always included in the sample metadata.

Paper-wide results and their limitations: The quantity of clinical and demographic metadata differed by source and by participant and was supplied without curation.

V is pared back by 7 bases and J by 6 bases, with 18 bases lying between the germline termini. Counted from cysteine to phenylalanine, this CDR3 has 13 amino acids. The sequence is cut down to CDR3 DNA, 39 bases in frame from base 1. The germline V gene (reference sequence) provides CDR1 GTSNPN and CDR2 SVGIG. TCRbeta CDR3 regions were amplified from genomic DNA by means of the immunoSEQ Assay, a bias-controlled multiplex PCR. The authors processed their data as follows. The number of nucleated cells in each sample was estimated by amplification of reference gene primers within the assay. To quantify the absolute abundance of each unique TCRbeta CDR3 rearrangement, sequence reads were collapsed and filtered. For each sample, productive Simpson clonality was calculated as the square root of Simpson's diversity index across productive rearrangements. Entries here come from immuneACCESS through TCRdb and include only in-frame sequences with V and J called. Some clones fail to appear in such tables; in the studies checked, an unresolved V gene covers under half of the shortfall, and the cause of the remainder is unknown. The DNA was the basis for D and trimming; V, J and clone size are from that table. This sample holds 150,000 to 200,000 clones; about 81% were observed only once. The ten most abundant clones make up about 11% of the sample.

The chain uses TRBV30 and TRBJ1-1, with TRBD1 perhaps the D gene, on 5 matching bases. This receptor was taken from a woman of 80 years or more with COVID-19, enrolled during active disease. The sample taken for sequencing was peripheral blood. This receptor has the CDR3 CALDPGRLAEAFF. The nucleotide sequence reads TGTGCCTTGGACCCAGGGCGCCTCGCTGAAGCTTTCTTT.